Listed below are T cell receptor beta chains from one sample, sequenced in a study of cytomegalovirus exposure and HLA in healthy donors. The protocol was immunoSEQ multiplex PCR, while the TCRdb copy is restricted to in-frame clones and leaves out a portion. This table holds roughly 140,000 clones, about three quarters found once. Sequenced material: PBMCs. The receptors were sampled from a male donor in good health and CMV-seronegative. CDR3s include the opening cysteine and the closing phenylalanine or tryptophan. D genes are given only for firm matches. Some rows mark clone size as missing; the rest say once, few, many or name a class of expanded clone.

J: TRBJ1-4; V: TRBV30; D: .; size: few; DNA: TGTGCCTGGGCCTTGGGGGGTAGAAATGAAAAACTGTTTTTT; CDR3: CAWALGGRNEKLFF
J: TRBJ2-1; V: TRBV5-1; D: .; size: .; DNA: TGCGCCAGCAGCATTCAGGGCGGACCCTACAATGAGCAGTTCTTC; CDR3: CASSIQGGPYNEQFF
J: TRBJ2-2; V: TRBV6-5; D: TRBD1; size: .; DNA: TGTGCCAGCAGTCTGAGGGACAGCAACACCGGGGAGCTGTTTTTT; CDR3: CASSLRDSNTGELFF
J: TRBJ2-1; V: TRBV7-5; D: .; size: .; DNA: .; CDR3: CARSFATGTRHEQFF
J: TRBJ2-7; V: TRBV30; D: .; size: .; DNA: TGTGCCTGGAGTACAGGAGAACCCTACGAGCAGTACTTC; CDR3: CAWSTGEPYEQYF
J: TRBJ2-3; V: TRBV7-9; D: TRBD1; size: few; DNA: TGTGCCAGCACCCTGGCGGGGACAGGGGTCACAGATACGCAGTATTTT; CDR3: CASTLAGTGVTDTQYF
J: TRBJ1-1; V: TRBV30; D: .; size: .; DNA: TGTGCCTGGAAACAGGGCTACACTGAAGCTTTCTTT; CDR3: CAWKQGYTEAFF
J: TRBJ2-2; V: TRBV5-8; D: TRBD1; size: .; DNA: TGTGCCAGCAGCCCGGACAGGGCACTGACCGGGGAGCTGTTTTTT; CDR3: CASSPDRALTGELFF
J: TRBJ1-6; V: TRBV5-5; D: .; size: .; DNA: TGTGCCAGCAGCTTGTTAGTTCCGGCACCCCTCCACTTT; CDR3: CASSLLVPAPLHF
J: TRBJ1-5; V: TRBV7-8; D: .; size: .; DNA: TGTGCCAGCAGCTTAGTTGCCGGACAGAGTGTGAGGGGCAATCAGCCCCAGCATTTT; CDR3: CASSLVAGQSVRGNQPQHF
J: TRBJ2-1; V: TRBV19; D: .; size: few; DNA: TGTGCCAGTAGTATGGGCAGCAGCTCCTACAATGAGCAGTTCTTC; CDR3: CASSMGSSSYNEQFF
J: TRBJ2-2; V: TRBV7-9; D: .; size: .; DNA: TGTGCCAGCAGCCCGCGGGAAGTGGGGGAGCTGTTTTTT; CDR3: CASSPREVGELFF
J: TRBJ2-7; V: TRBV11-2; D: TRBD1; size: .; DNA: TGTGCCAGCAGCCCTGGGACAGGGCCCTACGAGCAGTACTTC; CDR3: CASSPGTGPYEQYF
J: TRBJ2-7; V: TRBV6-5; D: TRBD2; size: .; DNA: TGTGCCAGCAGTGGGACTAGCGGACTCTACGAGCAGTACTTC; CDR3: CASSGTSGLYEQYF
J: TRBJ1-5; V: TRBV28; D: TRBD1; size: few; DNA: TGTGCCAGCAGCTCCCGACAGGGTCAGAACAATCAGCCCCAGCATTTT; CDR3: CASSSRQGQNNQPQHF
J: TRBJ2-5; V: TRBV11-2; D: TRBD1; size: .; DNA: TGTGCCAGCAGCTTCCGACAGGGAAGCTTAGAGACCCAGTACTTC; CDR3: CASSFRQGSLETQYF
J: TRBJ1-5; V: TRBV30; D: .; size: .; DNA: TGTGCCTGGAGTAATGACAGTAGCAATCAGCCCCAGCATTTT; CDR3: CAWSNDSSNQPQHF
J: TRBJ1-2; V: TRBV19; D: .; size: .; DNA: TGTGCCAGTAGTCGTCTGAACTATGGCTACACCTTC; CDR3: CASSRLNYGYTF
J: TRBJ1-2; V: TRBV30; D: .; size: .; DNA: TGTGCCTGGAGTAATTTGGAGAGTCACTATGGCTACACCTTC; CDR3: CAWSNLESHYGYTF
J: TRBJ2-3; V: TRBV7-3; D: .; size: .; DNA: TGTGCCAGCAGAGCAGGGGGGCACGGCACAGATACGCAGTATTTT; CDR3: CASRAGGHGTDTQYF
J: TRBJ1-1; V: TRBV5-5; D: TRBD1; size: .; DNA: TGTGCCAGCAGATCGACAGGGGGCTTCGTCGGCTCTGAAGCTTTCTTT; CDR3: CASRSTGGFVGSEAFF
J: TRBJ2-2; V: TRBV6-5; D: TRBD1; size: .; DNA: TGTGCCAGCAGTTTAGGACAGGGTTGGACCGGGGAGCTGTTTTTT; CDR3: CASSLGQGWTGELFF
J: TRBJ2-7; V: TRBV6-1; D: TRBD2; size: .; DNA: TGTGCCAGCAGGGTTCCTAGCGGGAACTACGAGCAGTACTTC; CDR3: CASRVPSGNYEQYF
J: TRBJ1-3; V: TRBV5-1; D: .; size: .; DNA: TGCGCCAGCAGCTCCGGACAGCTTGGAAACACCATATATTTT; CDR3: CASSSGQLGNTIYF
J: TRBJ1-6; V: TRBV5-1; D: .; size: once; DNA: TGCGCCAGCACCCCAGGATTGGCGCATTCACCCCTCCACTTT; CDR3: CASTPGLAHSPLHF
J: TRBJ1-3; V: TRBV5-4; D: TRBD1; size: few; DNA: TGTGCCAGCAGCCGAGGACAGGGACTTACTAACTCTGGAAACACCATATATTTT; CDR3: CASSRGQGLTNSGNTIYF
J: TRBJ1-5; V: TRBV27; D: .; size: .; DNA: TGTGCCAGCGGGGGGACGGGGGGCAATCAGCCCCAGCATTTT; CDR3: CASGGTGGNQPQHF
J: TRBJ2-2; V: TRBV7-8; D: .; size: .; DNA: TGTGCCAGCAGCAAGGTGGGGGCGGGGGACACCGGGGAGCTGTTTTTT; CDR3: CASSKVGAGDTGELFF
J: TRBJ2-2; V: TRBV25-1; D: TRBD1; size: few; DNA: TGTGCCAGCGCGAAAGCAGGGGGTGGCGGGGAGCTGTTTTTT; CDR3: CASAKAGGGGELFF
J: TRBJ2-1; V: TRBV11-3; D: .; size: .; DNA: TGTGCCAGCAGCATTTATTTTTCGGGTCCCTCCTACAATGAGCAGTTCTTC; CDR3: CASSIYFSGPSYNEQFF
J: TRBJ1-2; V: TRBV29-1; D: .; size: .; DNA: TGCAGCGTTGTAAATGGCTACACCTTC; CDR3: CSVVNGYTF
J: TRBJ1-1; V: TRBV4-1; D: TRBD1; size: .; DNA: TGCGCCAGCAGCCGAGTACGGACAGGGGTCACTGAAGCTTTCTTT; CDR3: CASSRVRTGVTEAFF
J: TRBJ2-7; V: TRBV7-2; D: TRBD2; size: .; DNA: TGTGCCAGCAGGGTCGCGGGAGGGTCGGGGTACGAGCAGTACTTC; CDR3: CASRVAGGSGYEQYF
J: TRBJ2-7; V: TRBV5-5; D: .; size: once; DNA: TGTGCCAGCAGCCCCCGAGGTCCTAATTGGGTGTTC; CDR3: CASSPRGPNWVF
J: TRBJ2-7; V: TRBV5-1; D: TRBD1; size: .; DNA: TGCGCCAGCAGTTTCGGACAGGGCTCCTACGAGCAGTACTTC; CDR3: CASSFGQGSYEQYF
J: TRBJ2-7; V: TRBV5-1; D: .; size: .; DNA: TGCGCCAGCAGCTTGGGCACGGGTCACCACGAGCAGTACTTC; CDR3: CASSLGTGHHEQYF
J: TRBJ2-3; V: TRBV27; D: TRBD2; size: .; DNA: TGTGCCAGCAGTTTATTTACTAGCGGGAGGGCCAGCACAGATACGCAGTATTTT; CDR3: CASSLFTSGRASTDTQYF